This T cell receptor beta chain derives from a study of a mutant IDH1 vaccine in newly diagnosed glioma. Across the whole study: Beginning 4-6 weeks after radiotherapy alone, or with temozolomide cycles, vaccination took place. Treated patients had a mean age of about 37 years and a sex split that was roughly 62% male and about 38% female. Study-level findings and limits: Pseudoprogression looked unconnected to shifts in top peripheral T cell clonotypes.

Time point indicated: week 11, during vaccination. Vaccinated patients received 300 ug of mutant IDH1 20-mer peptide per dose, with topical imiquimod. Some clones are missing from TCRdb's copy, which holds only in-frame ones; the method was immunoSEQ multiplex PCR. The sample yields roughly 120,000 clones, about 80% seen once. This clone is a singleton in its sample. The antigen is undetermined. The CDR3 loop spans 13 amino acids. Looked up from germline, CDR1 is SGDLS and CDR2 is YYNGEE. Germline trimming cut 6 bases from V and 4 bases from J; bases unmatched to any gene: 4. The V and J genes are TRBV9 and TRBJ2-5; 9 bases map to TRBD2. The specimen comprised PBMCs, sampled from a glioma patient whose treatment included an IDH1 peptide vaccine. The TCR sequence derives from a man aged 35 to 55 with glioma. CDR3 sequence (DNA): TGTGCCAGCAATAGCGGGGGTTCAGAGACCCAGTACTTC. Amino acids: CASNSGGSETQYF.